This note documents a single T cell receptor (beta chain) sequence. This specimen belongs to a study of blood T cell repertoires in COVID-19. About the study: Sample material is recorded as cDNA or gDNA derived from T cells, B-cell-depleted T cells, or PBMCs.

Profiled with immunoSEQ multiplex PCR; TCRdb holds only in-frame clones, not every one. Counted here are a few hundred thousand clones, 80% to 85% occurring once; the ten biggest clones make up around 5%. CDR3 length: 13 amino acids. The germline V gene encodes CDR1 MNHEY and CDR2 SVGAGI. V lost 6 bases and J lost 4, with 13 bases in between. In terms of age and location, participants ranged from roughly 18 to 95 years and lived in roughly 22 US areas. The source material was PBMCs or T cells enriched from blood (not recorded which). The chain employs TRBV6-5 and TRBJ2-7; a possible D gene is TRBD1 (6 bases). This clonotype was sampled from a woman aged 50 to 60 who had recovered from COVID-19. The CDR3 reads CASRNGQIYEQYF. CDR3 nucleotides: TGTGCCAGCAGGAATGGACAGATTTACGAGCAGTACTTC.